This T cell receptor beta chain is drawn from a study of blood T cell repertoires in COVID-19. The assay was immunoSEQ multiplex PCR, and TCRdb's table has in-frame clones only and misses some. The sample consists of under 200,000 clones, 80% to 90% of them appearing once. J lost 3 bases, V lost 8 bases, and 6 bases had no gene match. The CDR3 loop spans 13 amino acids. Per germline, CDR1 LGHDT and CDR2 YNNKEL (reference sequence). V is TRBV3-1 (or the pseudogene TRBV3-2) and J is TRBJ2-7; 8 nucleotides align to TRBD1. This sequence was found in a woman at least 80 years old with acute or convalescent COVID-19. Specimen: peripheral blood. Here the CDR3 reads CASGTGFNYEQYF. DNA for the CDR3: TGTGCCAGCGGGACAGGTTTCAACTACGAGCAGTACTTC.